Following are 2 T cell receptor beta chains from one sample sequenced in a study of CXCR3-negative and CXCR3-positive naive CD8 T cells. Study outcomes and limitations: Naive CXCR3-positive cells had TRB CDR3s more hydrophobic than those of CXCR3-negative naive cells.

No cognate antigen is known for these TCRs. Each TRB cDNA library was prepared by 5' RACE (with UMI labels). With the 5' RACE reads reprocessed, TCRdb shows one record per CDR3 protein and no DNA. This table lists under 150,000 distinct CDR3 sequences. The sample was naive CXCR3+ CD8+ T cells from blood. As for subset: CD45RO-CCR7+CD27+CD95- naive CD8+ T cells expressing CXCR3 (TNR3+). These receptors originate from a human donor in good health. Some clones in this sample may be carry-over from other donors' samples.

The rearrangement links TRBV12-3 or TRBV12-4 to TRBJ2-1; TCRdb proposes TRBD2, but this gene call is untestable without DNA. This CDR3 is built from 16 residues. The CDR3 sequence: CASSLARSGGNNEQFF.

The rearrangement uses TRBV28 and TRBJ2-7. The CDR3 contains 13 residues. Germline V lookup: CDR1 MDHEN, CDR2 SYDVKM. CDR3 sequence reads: CASSEKDSYEQYF. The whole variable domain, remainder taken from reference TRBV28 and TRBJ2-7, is DVKVTQSSRYLVKRTGEKVFLECVQDMDHENMFWYRQDPGLGLRLIYFSYDVKMKEKGDIPEGYSVSREKKERFSLILESASTNQTSMYLCASSEKDSYEQYFGPGTRLTVT.